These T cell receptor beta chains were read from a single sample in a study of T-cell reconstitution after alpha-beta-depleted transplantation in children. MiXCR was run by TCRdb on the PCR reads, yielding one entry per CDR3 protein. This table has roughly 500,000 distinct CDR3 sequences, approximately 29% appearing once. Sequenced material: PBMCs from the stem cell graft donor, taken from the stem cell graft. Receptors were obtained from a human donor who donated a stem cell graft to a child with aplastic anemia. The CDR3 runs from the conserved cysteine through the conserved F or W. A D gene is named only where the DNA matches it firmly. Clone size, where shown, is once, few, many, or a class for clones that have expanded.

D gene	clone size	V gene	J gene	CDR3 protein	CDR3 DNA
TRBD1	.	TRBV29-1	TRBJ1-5	CSVPAGSGQGEQPQHF	TGCAGCGTGCCCGCAGGCTCGGGACAGGGGGAACAGCCCCAGCATTTT
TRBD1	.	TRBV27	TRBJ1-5	CASAQGAQPSQPQHF	TGTGCCAGCGCACAGGGGGCTCAGCCCTCACAGCCCCAGCATTTT
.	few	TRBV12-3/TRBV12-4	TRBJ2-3	CASRRGGAGTDTQYF	TGTGCCAGCAGGAGGGGGGGAGCGGGCACAGATACGCAGTATTTT
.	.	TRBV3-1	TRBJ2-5	CASSQDWEETQYF	TGTGCCAGCAGCCAAGATTGGGAAGAGACCCAGTACTTC
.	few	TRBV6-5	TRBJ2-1	CASSYSQQYNEQFF	TGTGCCAGCAGTTATTCACAACAATACAATGAGCAGTTCTTC
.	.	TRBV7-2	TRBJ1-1	CASSWDLTTEAFF	TGTGCCAGCAGCTGGGACCTGACCACTGAAGCTTTCTTT
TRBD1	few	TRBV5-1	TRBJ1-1	CASSLEVRGRVTEAFF	TGCGCCAGCAGCTTGGAAGTCAGGGGGCGGGTCACTGAAGCTTTCTTT
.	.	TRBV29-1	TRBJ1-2	CSTPRGKGRGYTF	TGCAGCACCCCTAGGGGGAAGGGTCGGGGCTACACCTTC
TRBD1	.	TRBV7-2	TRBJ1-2	CASSPMTGGIRGYTF	TGTGCCAGCAGCCCGATGACAGGGGGAATTCGTGGCTACACCTTC
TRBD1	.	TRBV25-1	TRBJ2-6	CASSSRDRGLSGANVLTF	TGTGCCAGCAGTTCCCGGGACAGGGGTCTCTCCGGGGCCAACGTCCTGACTTTC
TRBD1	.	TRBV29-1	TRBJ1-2	CSVSAGGLGYGYTF	TGCAGCGTTAGTGCAGGGGGCCTTGGCTATGGCTACACCTTC
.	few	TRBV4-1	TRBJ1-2	CASSLQDVNYGYTF	TGCGCCAGCAGCCTCCAGGACGTCAACTATGGCTACACCTTC
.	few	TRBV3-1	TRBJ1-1	CASSQDNTEAFF	TGTGCCAGCAGCCAAGACAACACTGAAGCTTTCTTT
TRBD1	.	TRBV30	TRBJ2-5	CAWTHRGQGETQYF	TGTGCCTGGACCCATCGTGGACAGGGAGAGACCCAGTACTTC
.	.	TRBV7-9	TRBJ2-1	CASSVSRGAGEQFF	TGTGCCAGCAGCGTTAGTCGGGGGGCTGGGGAGCAGTTCTTC
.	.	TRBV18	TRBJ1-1	CASSPQRGKNTEAFF	TGTGCCAGCTCACCACAGCGGGGCAAGAACACTGAAGCTTTCTTT
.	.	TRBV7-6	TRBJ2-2	CASSPRVSGTGELFF	TGTGCCAGCAGCCCCAGGGTTTCGGGCACCGGGGAGCTGTTTTTT
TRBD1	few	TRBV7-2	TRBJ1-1	CASSLKGQGNTEAFF	TGTGCCAGCAGCCTGAAGGGACAGGGAAACACTGAAGCTTTCTTT
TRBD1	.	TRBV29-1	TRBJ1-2	CSVEDQVGQANYGYTF	TGCAGCGTTGAAGATCAAGTGGGACAGGCGAACTATGGCTACACCTTC
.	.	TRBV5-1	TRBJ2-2	CASSKPGIPNGELFF	TGCGCCAGCAGCAAGCCAGGAATTCCGAACGGGGAGCTGTTTTTT
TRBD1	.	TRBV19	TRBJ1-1	CASSSQTGGAFF	TGTGCCAGTAGTTCGCAGACAGGGGGAGCTTTCTTT
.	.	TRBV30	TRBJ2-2	CAWSVQTNTGELFF	TGTGCCTGGAGTGTACAAACGAACACCGGGGAGCTGTTTTTT
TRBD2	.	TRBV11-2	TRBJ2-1	CASSLGTTSGYNEQFF	TGTGCCAGCAGCTTAGGCACGACTAGCGGCTACAATGAGCAGTTCTTC
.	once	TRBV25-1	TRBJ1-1	CASRDKGTEAFF	TGTGCCAGCAGGGACAAGGGCACTGAAGCTTTCTTT
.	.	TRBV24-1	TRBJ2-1	CATSDLVSGVDEQFF	TGTGCCACCAGTGATTTGGTTTCGGGGGTCGATGAGCAGTTCTTC
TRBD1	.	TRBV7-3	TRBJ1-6	CASSLTGGTDNSPLHF	TGTGCCAGCAGCTTAACAGGGGGCACGGATAATTCACCCCTCCACTTT
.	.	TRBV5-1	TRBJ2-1	CASSQPTDSDEQFF	TGCGCCAGCAGCCAACCCACAGACAGTGATGAGCAGTTCTTC
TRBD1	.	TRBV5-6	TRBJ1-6	CASSLGTGGSPLHF	TGTGCCAGCAGCTTGGGGACAGGCGGTTCACCCCTCCACTTT
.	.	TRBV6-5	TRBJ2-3	CASSYSVSGRGTRADTQYF	TGTGCCAGCAGTTACTCGGTTTCGGGTAGGGGAACCAGGGCAGATACGCAGTATTTT
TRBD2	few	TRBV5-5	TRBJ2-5	CASSLRTSGSAETQYF	TGTGCCAGCAGCCTGAGGACTAGCGGGAGCGCTGAGACCCAGTACTTC
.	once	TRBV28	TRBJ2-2	CATAFLKWELFF	TGTGCCACCGCCTTTCTGAAGTGGGAGCTGTTTTTT
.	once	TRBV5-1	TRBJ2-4	CASSLGSLAKNIQYF	TGCGCCAGCAGCTTGGGGAGCTTAGCCAAAAACATTCAGTACTTC